This T cell receptor beta chain stems from a study of blood T cells in healthy people across ages. This clonotype was detected ten times or more. V lost 4 bases and J lost 2, with 2 bases in between. This CDR3 is built from 11 residues. CDR1 KGHSH and CDR2 LQKENI come from the germline V gene. A J-beta primer mix and a sample-barcoded 5' primer were used in a second PCR of about 7 to 12 cycles. One entry per CDR3 protein results from TCRdb running MiXCR on the 5' RACE reads. This sample has about 620,000 distinct CDR3 sequences, with under 25% found just once. The specimen was blood. The sequence was collected from an older man in good health. This rearrangement joins TRBV18 to TRBJ2-5; D is uncertain. CDR3 sequence reads: CASSQQETQYF. Here the CDR3 DNA reads TGTGCCAGCTCACAACAAGAGACCCAGTACTTC.